This T cell receptor (beta chain) stems from a study of Ad26.COV2.S vaccination and SARS-CoV-2 variants. Looking at the study overall: Administration of Ad26.COV2.S was intramuscular, either once or twice 56 days apart. The study, taken as a whole, reports: Quantification of TCR breadth and depth may have yielded underestimates of total T cell responses.

V lost 0 bases and J lost 2; bases outside the gene matches: 4. Germline loops: CDR1 SGHNT, CDR2 YYREEE (reference sequence). The CDR3 covers 15 residues. This clone occurred once. Its target is unknown. Sample treatment: roughly 19 received Ad26.COV2.S at low or high dose, single or two shots; roughly five received placebo; per-sample allocation not given. Vaccine and placebo recipients were sampled on day 63 after the first injection. Assay used: immunoSEQ multiplex PCR; TCRdb lists only in-frame clones, some missing. The sample lists under 550,000 clones, roughly 90% occurring once. The rearrangement links TRBV5-4 to TRBJ1-1; TRBD1 aligns across 7 bases. This specimen consisted of peripheral blood, obtained in a trial of Ad26.COV2.S vaccine versus placebo. The sequence derives from a person aged 18-60 years who received the Ad26.COV2.S COVID-19 vaccine or a placebo. Written as DNA, the CDR3 is TGTGCCAGCAGCTTGGGGACAGGCGTAAACACTGAAGCTTTCTTT. Translation gives CASSLGTGVNTEAFF.